This T cell receptor beta chain was found in a study of shared clonotypes between healthy human individuals. The study, taken as a whole, reports: With few donors, the genetic and exposure-history diversity represented was limited. Sharing across a few donors was seen in approximately 5.2% of naive CD4 clonotypes. Generation of non-shared clonotypes was less probable than generation of clonotypes shared by all four donors.

Concerning this clone: Its antigen is undetermined.

Assay: immunoSEQ multiplex PCR; the TCRdb copy retains only in-frame clones and omits some. The data hold 2 million to 3 million clones, with approximately 93% observed a single time. This CDR3 has 13 amino acids. V lost 7 bases and J lost 3, with 10 bases in between. CDR1 and CDR2 (germline): SNHLY, FYNNEI. Everyone who donated was a Caucasian adult who lived in Nashville, Tennessee. The sample consisted of naive CD4+ T cells from PBMCs. Subset given: CD45RA+ positively selected. The chain uses TRBV2 and TRBJ1-5; no definite D call. The TCR comes from a man in his late teens or twenties in good health. Some clones in this sample may be carry-over from other donors' samples. The CDR3 region has the DNA TGTGCCAGCAAGGACGGCCACAATCAGCCCCAGCATTTT. It yields the protein CASKDGHNQPQHF.